This T cell receptor (beta chain) was found in a study of blood T cell repertoires in COVID-19. Overall study: Whether acute or convalescent, the COVID-19 samples came from the United States, Italy and Spain.

Per the original data handling: For nucleated cells, counts were estimated from reference gene primer amplification. Only in-frame clones appear in the TCRdb table, and some are missing; sequencing was by immunoSEQ multiplex PCR. V, J and clone size are those of that table, while D and trimming were read from the DNA. Here the sample spans approximately 100,000 clones, 65% to 90% being singletons. Germline assignment: CDR1 MNHNS and CDR2 SASEGT. CDR3 length: 14 amino acids. The V and J ends lost 5 bases and 2 bases respectively, with 12 bases between them. Participants came from fewer than 25 US areas, aged roughly 18 to 89 years. Clinical history reported by participants formed the basis on which cohorts were assigned.

Sequences were obtained from PBMCs or T cells enriched from blood (not recorded which). The rearrangement links TRBV6-1 to TRBJ2-5; D unclear. This sequence originates from a woman between 45 and 65 years old who had recovered from COVID-19. In DNA form, the CDR3 reads TGTGCCAGCAGTCACACCACCATTCAAGAGACCCAGTACTTC. It specifies CASSHTTIQETQYF.